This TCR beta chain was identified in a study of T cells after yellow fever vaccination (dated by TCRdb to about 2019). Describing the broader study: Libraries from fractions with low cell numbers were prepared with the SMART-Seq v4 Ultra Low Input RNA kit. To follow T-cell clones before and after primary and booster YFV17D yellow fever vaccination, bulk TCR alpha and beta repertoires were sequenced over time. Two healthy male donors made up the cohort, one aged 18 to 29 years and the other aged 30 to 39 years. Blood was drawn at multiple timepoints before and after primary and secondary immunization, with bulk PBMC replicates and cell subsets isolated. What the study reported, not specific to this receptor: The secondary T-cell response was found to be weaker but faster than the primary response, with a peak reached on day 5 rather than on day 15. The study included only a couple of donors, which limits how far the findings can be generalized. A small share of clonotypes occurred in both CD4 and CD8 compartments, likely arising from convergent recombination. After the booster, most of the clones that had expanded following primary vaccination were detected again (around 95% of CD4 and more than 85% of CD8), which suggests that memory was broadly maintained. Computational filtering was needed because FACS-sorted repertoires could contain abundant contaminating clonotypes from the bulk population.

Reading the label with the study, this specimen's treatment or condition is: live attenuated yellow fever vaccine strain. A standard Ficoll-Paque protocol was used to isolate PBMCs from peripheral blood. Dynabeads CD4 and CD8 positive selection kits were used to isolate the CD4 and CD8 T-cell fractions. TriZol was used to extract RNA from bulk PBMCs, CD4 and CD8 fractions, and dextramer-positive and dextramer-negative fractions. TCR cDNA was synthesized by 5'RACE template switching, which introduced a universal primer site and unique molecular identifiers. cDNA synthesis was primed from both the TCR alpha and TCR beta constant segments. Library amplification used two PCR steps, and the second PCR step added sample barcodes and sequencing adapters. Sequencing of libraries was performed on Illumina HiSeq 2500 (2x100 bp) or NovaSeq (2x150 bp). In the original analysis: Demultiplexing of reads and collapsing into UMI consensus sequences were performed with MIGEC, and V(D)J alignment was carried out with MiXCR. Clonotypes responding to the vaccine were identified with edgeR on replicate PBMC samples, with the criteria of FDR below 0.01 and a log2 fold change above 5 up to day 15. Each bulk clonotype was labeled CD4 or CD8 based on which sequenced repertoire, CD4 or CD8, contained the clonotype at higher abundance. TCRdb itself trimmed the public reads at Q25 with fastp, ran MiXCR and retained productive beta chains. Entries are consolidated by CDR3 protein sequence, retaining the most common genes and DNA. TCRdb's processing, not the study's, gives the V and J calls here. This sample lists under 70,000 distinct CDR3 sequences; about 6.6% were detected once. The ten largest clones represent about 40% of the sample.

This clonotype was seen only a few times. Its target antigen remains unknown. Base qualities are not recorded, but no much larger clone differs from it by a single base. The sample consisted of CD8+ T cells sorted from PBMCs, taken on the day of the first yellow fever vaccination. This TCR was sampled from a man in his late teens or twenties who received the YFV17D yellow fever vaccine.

The DNA reads as follows: TGTGCCAGCAGTCCCAGGGGGCTCTATGAGCAGTACTTC. Protein translation: CASSPRGLYEQYF. The sequence links TRBV6-2 or TRBV6-3 to TRBJ2-7; 8 middle bases align to TRBD1. CDR1 is given as MNHEY and CDR2 as SVGEGT, both from the germline V gene. CDR3 length: 13 amino acids, cysteine to phenylalanine. CDR3 DNA is the only sequence kept; it has 39 bases, read in frame from the first base. Trimming leaves V shorter by 5 bases and J shorter by 7 bases, with the junction holding 7 bases beyond the gene matches.